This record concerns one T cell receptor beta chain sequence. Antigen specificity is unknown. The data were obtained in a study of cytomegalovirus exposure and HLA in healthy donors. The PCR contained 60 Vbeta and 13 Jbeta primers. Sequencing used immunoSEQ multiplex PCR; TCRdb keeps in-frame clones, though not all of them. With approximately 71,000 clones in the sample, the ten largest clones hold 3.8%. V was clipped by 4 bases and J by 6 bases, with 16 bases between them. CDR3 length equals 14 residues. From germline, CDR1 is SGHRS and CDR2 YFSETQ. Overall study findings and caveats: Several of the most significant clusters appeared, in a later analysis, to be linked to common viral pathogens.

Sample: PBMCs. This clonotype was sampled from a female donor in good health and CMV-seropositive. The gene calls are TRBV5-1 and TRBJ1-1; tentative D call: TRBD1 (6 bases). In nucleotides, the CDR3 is TGCGCCAGCAGCCCGACACAGGGAAGGGCTGAAGCTTTCTTT. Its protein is CASSPTQGRAEAFF.